This entry concerns a single T cell receptor beta chain. The target antigen is unknown. This sample was taken from a study of cytomegalovirus exposure and HLA in healthy donors. Germline assignment: CDR1 LNHDA and CDR2 SQIVND (reference sequence). The CDR3 is 13 amino acids. V was trimmed by 4 bases and J by 2 bases, leaving 9 bases between them. Regarding the study as a whole: Within an earlier analysis, most TCR beta V segments proved productive either about 90% or about 30% of the time. Analysis was carried out at a later point, and it linked a missense DCLRE1C variant to TCR beta V- and J-gene trimming.

13 Jbeta primers and 60 Vbeta primers were used for the PCR. Profiled with immunoSEQ multiplex PCR; TCRdb holds only in-frame clones, not every one. Seen here are over 150,000 clones, 71% observed once, and the top ten hold approximately 2.5%. The sample consisted of PBMCs. The source is a woman between 25 and 40 years old in good health and CMV-seronegative. This chain joins TRBV19 and TRBJ2-7; D call uncertain. The CDR3 reads CASSRAYAYEQYF. CDR3 coding DNA: TGTGCCAGTAGTAGGGCCTACGCCTACGAGCAGTACTTC. The entire variable domain, with the rest obtained from reference TRBV19 and TRBJ2-7, is as follows: DGGITQSPKYLFRKEGQNVTLSCEQNLNHDAMYWYRQDPGQGLRLIYYSQIVNDFQKGDIAEGYSVSREKKESFPLTVTSAQKNPTAFYLCASSRAYAYEQYFGPGTRLTVT.